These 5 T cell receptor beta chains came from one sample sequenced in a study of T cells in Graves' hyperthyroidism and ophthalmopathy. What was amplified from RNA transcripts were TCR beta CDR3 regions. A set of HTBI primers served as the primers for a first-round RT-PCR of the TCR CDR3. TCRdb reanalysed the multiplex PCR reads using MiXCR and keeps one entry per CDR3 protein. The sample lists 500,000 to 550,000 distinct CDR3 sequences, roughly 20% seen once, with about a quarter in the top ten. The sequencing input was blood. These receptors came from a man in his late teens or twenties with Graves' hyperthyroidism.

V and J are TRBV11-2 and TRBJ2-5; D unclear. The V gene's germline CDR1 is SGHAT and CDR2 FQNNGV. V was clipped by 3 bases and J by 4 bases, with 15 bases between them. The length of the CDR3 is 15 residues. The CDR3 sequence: CASSLAERPGETQYF. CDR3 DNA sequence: TGTGCCAGCAGCTTGGCAGAGAGGCCCGGAGAGACCCAGTACTTC.

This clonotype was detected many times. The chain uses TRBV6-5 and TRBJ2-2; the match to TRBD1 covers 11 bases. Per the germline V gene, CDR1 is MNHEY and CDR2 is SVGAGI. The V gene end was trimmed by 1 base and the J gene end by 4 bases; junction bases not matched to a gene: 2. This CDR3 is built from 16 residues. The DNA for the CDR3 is TGTGCCAGCAGTTACTGGGGGACAGGGGGCACCGGGGAGCTGTTTTTT. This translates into CASSYWGTGGTGELFF.

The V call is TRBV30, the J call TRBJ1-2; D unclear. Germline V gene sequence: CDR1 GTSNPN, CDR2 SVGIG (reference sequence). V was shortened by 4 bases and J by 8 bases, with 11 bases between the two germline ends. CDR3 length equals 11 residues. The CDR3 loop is CAWKRGRGYTF. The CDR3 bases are TGTGCCTGGAAACGGGGTCGGGGCTACACCTTC. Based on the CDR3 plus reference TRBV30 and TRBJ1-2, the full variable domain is SQTIHQWPATLVQPVGSPLSLECTVEGTSNPNLYWYRQAAGRGLQLLFYSVGIGQISSEVPQNLSASRPQDRQFILSSKKLLLSDSGFYLCAWKRGRGYTFGSGTRLTVV.

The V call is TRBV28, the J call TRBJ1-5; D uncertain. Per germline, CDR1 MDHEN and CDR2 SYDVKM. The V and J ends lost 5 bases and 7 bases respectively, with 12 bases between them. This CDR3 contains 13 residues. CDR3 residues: CASSEGAQQPQHF. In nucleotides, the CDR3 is TGTGCCAGCAGTGAGGGAGCTCAGCAGCCCCAGCATTTT.

The CDR3: CATSREGADQPQHF. In nucleotides, the CDR3 is TGTGCCACCAGTCGAGAAGGGGCTGATCAGCCCCAGCATTTT. The V gene is TRBV24-1, the J gene TRBJ1-5; maybe TRBD1 (5 bases). The length of the CDR3 is 14 residues. Germline loops: CDR1 KGHDR, CDR2 SFDVKD. V lost 6 bases and J lost 5, with 13 bases in between.